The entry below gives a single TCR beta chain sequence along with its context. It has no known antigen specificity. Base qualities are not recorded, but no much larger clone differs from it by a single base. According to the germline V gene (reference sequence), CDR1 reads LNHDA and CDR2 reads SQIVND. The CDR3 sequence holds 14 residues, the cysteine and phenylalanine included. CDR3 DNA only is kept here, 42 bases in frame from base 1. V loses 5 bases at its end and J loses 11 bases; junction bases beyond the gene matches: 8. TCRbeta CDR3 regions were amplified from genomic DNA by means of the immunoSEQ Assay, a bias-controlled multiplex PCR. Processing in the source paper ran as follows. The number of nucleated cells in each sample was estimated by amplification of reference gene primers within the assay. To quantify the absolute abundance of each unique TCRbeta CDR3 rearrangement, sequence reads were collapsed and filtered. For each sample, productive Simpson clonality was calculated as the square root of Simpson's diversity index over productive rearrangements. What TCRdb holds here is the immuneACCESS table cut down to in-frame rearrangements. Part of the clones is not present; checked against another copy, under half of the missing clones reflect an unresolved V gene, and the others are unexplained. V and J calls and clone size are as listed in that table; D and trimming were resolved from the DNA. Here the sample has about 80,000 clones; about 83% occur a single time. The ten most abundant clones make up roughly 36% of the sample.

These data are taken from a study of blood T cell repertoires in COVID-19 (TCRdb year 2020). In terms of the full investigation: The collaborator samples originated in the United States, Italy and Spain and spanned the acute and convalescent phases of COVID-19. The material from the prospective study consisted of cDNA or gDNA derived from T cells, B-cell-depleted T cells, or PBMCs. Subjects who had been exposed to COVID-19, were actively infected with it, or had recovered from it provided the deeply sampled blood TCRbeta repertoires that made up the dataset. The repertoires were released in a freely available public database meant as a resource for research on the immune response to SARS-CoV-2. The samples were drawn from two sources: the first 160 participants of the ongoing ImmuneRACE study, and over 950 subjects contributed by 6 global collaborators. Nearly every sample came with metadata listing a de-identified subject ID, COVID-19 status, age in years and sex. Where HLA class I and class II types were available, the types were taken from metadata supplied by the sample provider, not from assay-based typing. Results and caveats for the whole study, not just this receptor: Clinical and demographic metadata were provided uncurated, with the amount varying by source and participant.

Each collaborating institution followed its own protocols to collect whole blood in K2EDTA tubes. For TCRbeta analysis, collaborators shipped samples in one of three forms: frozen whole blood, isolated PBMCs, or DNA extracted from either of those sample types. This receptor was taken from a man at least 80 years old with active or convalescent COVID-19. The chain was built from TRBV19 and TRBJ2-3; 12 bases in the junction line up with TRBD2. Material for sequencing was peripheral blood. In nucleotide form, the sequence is TGTGCCAGTAGTGGGACTAGCGGGCCTTTGGGGCAGTATTTT. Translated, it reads CASSGTSGPLGQYF. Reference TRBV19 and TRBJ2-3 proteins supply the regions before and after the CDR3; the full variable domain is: DGGITQSPKYLFRKEGQNVTLSCEQNLNHDAMYWYRQDPGQGLRLIYYSQIVNDFQKGDIAEGYSVSREKKESFPLTVTSAQKNPTAFYLCASSGTSGPLGQYFGPGTRLTVL.